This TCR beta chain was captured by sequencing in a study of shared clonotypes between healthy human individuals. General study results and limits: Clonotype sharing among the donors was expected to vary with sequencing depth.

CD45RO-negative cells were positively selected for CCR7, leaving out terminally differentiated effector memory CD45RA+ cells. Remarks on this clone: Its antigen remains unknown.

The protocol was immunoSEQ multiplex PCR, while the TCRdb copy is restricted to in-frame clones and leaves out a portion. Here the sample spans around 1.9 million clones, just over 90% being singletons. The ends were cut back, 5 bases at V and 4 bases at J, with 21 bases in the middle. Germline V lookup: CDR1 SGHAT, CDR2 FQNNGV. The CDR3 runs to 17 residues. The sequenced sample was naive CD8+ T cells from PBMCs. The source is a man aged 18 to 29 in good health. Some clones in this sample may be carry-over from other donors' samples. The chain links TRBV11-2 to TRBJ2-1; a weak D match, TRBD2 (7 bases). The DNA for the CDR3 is TGTGCCAGCAGCCCCGAGGGGGGAGGGGGGAGTTACAATGAGCAGTTCTTC. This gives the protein CASSPEGGGGSYNEQFF.